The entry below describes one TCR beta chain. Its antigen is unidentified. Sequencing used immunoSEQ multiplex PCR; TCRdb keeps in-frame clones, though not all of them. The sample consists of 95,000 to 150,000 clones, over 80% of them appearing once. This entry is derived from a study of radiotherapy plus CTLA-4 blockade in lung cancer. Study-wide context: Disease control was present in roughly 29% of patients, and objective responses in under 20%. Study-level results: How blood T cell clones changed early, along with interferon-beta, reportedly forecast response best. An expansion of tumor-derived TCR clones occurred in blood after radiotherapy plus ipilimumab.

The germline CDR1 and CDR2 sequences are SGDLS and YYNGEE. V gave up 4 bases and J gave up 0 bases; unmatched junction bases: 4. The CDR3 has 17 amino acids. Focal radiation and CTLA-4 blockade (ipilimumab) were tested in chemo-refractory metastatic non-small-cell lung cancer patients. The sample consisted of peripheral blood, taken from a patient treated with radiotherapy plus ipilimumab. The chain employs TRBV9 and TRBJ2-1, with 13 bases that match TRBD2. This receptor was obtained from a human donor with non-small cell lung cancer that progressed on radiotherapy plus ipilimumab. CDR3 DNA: TGTGCCAGCAGCTTGGGACTAGCGGGGAGCTCCTACAATGAGCAGTTCTTC. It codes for CASSLGLAGSSYNEQFF.